This note documents a single T cell receptor beta chain sequence. Antigen unknown. CDR3 length equals 13 residues. CDR1 MNHEY and CDR2 SVGAGI come from the germline V gene. Deletions cut 10 bases from V and 2 bases from J, with 15 bases between. The record originates from a study of cytomegalovirus exposure and HLA in healthy donors. Points from the study as a whole: Later work associated fewer than 20,000 TCR beta sequences with HLA alleles at 0.05 false discovery rate. Rarity marked most TCR sequences, yet some public TCRs occurred in many donors. Versus the 666-donor mean, an Asian-associated ancestry cluster reportedly showed fewer N-insertions in a later analysis.

Both 60 Vbeta primers and 13 Jbeta primers went into the PCR. The table came from immunoSEQ multiplex PCR; TCRdb's copy has only in-frame clones and leaves some out. This sample's table reports about 130,000 clones. The sequence was obtained from a woman aged 60-75 years in good health and CMV-seronegative. The material sequenced was PBMCs. The rearrangement joins TRBV6-5 to TRBJ2-7; a weak D match, TRBD2 (6 bases). CDR3 in DNA: TGTGCCACCCAGATGGAGGGAACCTACGAGCAGTACTTC. Its protein product is CATQMEGTYEQYF.